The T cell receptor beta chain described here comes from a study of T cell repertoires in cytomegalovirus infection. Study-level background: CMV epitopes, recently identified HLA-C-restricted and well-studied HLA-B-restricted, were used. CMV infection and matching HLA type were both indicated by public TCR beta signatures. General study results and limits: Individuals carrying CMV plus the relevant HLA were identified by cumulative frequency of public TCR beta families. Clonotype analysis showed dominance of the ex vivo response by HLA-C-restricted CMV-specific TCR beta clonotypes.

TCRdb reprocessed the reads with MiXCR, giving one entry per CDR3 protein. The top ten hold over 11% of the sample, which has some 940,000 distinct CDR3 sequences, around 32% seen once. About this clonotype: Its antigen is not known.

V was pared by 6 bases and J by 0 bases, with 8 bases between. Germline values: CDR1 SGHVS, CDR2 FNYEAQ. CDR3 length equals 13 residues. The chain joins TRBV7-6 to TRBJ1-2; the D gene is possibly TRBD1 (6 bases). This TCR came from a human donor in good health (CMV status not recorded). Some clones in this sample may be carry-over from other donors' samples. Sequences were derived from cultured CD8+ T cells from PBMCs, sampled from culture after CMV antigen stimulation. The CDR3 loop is CASRGTPNYGYTF. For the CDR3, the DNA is TGTGCCAGCAGAGGGACACCTAACTATGGCTACACCTTC. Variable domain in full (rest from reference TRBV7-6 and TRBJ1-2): GAGVSQSPRYKVTKRGQDVALRCDPISGHVSLYWYRQALGQGPEFLTYFNYEAQQDKSGLPNDRFSAERPEGSISTLTIQRTEQRDSAMYRCASRGTPNYGYTFGSGTRLTVV.